This T cell receptor beta chain was identified in a study of radiation and T cells in renal cell carcinoma. The CDR3 is 16 residues long. Unmatched junction bases numbered 10, after V lost 0 bases and J lost 8 bases. Germline V lookup: CDR1 MNHEY, CDR2 SVGAGI. Sequencing was performed with immunoSEQ multiplex PCR; in TCRdb, only in-frame clones are kept and a portion is missing. Among about 130,000 clones listed, roughly 88% were seen once. Noted time point: baseline pretreatment blood. The treatment is: 15 Gy SBRT to primary tumor, nephrectomy 4 weeks later. Serial blood draws occurred at baseline and 2 and 4 weeks post-SBRT.

The J gene is TRBJ1-3, the V gene TRBV6-5; 7 bases fit TRBD1. The specimen comprised blood, sampled from a patient whose treatment included radiotherapy and nephrectomy. The origin of this receptor is a woman between 50 and 59 years old with renal cell carcinoma. The CDR3 bases are TGTGCCAGCAGTTACTCCAAGACAGGGATCGCTCACACCATATATTTT. Translating gives CASSYSKTGIAHTIYF.